The 2 T cell receptor beta chains below come from one sample, sequenced in a study of siplizumab effects on memory and regulatory T cells. The repertoire was sequenced with immunoSEQ multiplex PCR; TCRdb's copy has only in-frame clones and lacks some. The table includes 100,000 to 110,000 clones, 94% detected once. Specimen: non-Treg CD4+ T cells sorted from blood. These receptors all stem from a human donor in good health.

V is TRBV7-2 and J is TRBJ2-1; 12 nucleotides line up with TRBD2. From germline, CDR1 is SGHTA and CDR2 FQGNSA. After removal of 4 bases from V and 9 bases from J, the junction contained 16 bases not matched to a gene. The length of the CDR3 is 18 residues. CDR3 residues: CASSYVKLAGGPLGEQFF. In nucleotides, the CDR3 is TGTGCCAGCAGCTACGTAAAACTAGCGGGAGGCCCTTTGGGTGAGCAGTTCTTC.

V gene TRBV11-2 combines with J gene TRBJ2-5, with D perhaps matching TRBD1 (6 bases). The CDR3 length is 15 residues. Trimming left V 1 base short and J 4 bases short, with 13 bases between. Germline values: CDR1 SGHAT, CDR2 FQNNGV. CDR3 sequence reads: CASSLAGTRGETQYF. The CDR3 DNA reads TGTGCCAGCAGCTTAGCCGGGACCAGGGGAGAGACCCAGTACTTC.